The 32 T cell receptor beta chains in this list originate from one sample, sequenced in a study of T cells expressing NK-cell markers. Reprocessing the 5' RACE reads, TCRdb reports a single entry for every CDR3 protein and omits DNA. Its table records about 370,000 distinct CDR3 sequences. The sample was blood T cells: a sorted CD56 or NKG2C T cell subset, CD4+ or CD8+ T cells, or bulk PBMC T cells (not recorded which). These receptors all come from a woman aged 50 to 60 in good health.

The genes are TRBV20-1 and TRBJ1-5; TCRdb reports TRBD1, a call that lacks DNA to check it against. The germline gives CDR1 DFQATT, CDR2 SNEGSKA (reference sequence). This CDR3 contains 19 residues. CDR3 sequence reads: CSALLPGQGPGLSNQPQHF.

The chain joins TRBV13 to TRBJ1-2. The CDR3 is 16 residues long. CDR1 and CDR2 from the germline V gene are PRHDT and FYEKMQ (reference sequence). The CDR3: CASSFRDTHERYGYTF.

The chain couples TRBV10-3 to TRBJ2-7; TCRdb names TRBD1, which stays unverified in the absence of DNA. The CDR3 runs 13 residues. CDR1 is ENHRY and CDR2 is SYGVKD in the germline V gene. The CDR3 sequence is CATGQGAVDEQYF.

The chain joins TRBV29-1 to TRBJ2-1; TCRdb outputs TRBD1, but without DNA this stays unchecked. Looked up from germline, CDR1 is SQVTM and CDR2 is ANQGSEA. The CDR3 extends over 15 amino acids. This chain's CDR3 is CSVLSGVGSYNEQFF.

The CDR3 region is CASSFRSDSYEQYF. The chain recombines TRBV5-1 with TRBJ2-7. CDR3 size: 14 residues. The germline gives CDR1 SGHRS, CDR2 YFSETQ.

This chain connects TRBV10-1 to TRBJ2-1. This CDR3 is built from 15 residues. Germline CDR1 is WNHNN and CDR2 is SYGVQD (reference sequence). The CDR3 is CASSESTSSYNEQFF.

The chain joins TRBV20-1 to TRBJ2-2; as DNA is missing, the TRBD2 call by TCRdb cannot be tested. This CDR3 spans 14 amino acids. Germline values: CDR1 DFQATT, CDR2 SNEGSKA (reference sequence). The CDR3 loop reads CSAPGEREHGELFF.

V usage is TRBV11-1 and J usage is TRBJ1-1. Per the germline V gene, CDR1 is SGHAT and CDR2 is FQDESV (reference sequence). This CDR3 region has 13 residues. The CDR3 sequence is CASSLQRNTEAFF.

V and J are TRBV5-1 and TRBJ2-1. The CDR3 has 13 residues. Germline CDR1 SGHRS, CDR2 YFSETQ. This CDR3 reads CASSDMLDNEQFF.

The CDR3 spells CASSYPPGTSGKDEQFF. The rearrangement links TRBV4-1 to TRBJ2-1; TCRdb picks TRBD2, but there is no DNA to check that call. Germline V lookup: CDR1 MGHRA, CDR2 YSYEKL. The length of the CDR3 is 17 residues.

The chain uses TRBV20-1 and TRBJ2-1. Germline lookup yields CDR1 DFQATT and CDR2 SNEGSKA (reference sequence). CDR3 size: 13 residues. The CDR3 here is CSASDRVKDEQFF.

The rearrangement links TRBV20-1 to TRBJ2-1; absent DNA, TCRdb's TRBD1 call cannot be checked. The CDR3 runs to 13 residues. Germline V gene sequence: CDR1 DFQATT, CDR2 SNEGSKA (reference sequence). The CDR3 here is CSARRPRQAEQFF.

This sequence joins TRBV7-3 and TRBJ1-2. Germline CDR1 and CDR2: SGHTA and FQGTGA. The CDR3 totals 13 residues. The CDR3 loop reads CASSNYVGYGYTF.

The chain recombines TRBV12-3 or TRBV12-4 with TRBJ2-2; TCRdb outputs TRBD2, but without DNA this stays unchecked. There are 15 residues in the CDR3. The CDR3 reads CASSLSGGPTGELFF.

The chain employs TRBV6-2 or TRBV6-3 and TRBJ2-6; TCRdb calls TRBD1, which cannot be checked without DNA. The V gene's germline CDR1 is MNHEY and CDR2 SVGEGT. The CDR3 runs 15 residues. The CDR3 loop reads CASSHGGFGANVLTF.

The gene calls are TRBV3-1 and TRBJ1-1; TCRdb indicates TRBD1, and absent DNA this call remains unverified. The CDR3 consists of 17 residues. Germline CDR1 and CDR2: LGHDT and YNNKEL (reference sequence). The CDR3 here is CAIHLGDRGFSNTEAFF. Based on the CDR3 plus reference TRBV3-1 and TRBJ1-1, the full variable domain is DTAVSQTPKYLVTQMGNDKSIKCEQNLGHDTMYWYKQDSKKFLKIMFSYNNKELIINETVPNRFSPKSPDKAHLNLHINSLELGDSAVYFCAIHLGDRGFSNTEAFFGQGTRLTVV.

The chain links TRBV18 to TRBJ2-2; checking the TCRdb D call of TRBD2 is not possible without DNA. Germline CDR1 is KGHSH and CDR2 is LQKENI. The CDR3 is 20 residues long. The CDR3 reads CASSPLPRTSLELGTGELFF.

The J gene is TRBJ1-1, the V gene TRBV7-9; lacking DNA, the TRBD1 call made by TCRdb goes unchecked. There are 15 residues in the CDR3. Germline V CDR1 and CDR2: SEHNR, FQNEAQ (reference sequence). Here the CDR3 reads CASSPRVTGMAEAFF.

The CDR3 spells CASRFRDANEQFF. The V gene is TRBV11-3, the J gene TRBJ2-1. This CDR3 spans 13 amino acids. The germline CDR1 and CDR2 sequences are SGHNT and YENEEA.

The chain employs TRBV4-1 and TRBJ2-7; the D gene TCRdb calls, TRBD2, cannot be checked with no DNA. Germline CDR1 and CDR2: MGHRA and YSYEKL. This CDR3 has 14 residues. This CDR3 is CAIQPQGGTHEQYF.

The chain links TRBV6-5 to TRBJ2-5; TCRdb calls TRBD2, which cannot be checked without DNA. The CDR3 extends over 15 amino acids. CDR1 and CDR2 (germline): MNHEY, SVGAGI. This chain's CDR3 is CASGTSGSIGETQYF.

The chain carries TRBV7-9 and TRBJ2-7; TCRdb picks TRBD2, but there is no DNA to check that call. The CDR3 consists of 16 residues. In germline, CDR1 is SEHNR, CDR2 FQNEAQ (reference sequence). The CDR3 spells CASSLRGRQSSYEQYF.

The chain has TRBV4-2 and TRBJ2-3; TCRdb calls TRBD1, which cannot be checked without DNA. The CDR3 length is 15 residues. CDR1 is LGHNA, CDR2 YNFKEQ, per germline. The CDR3 sequence: CASSQKAQGTDTQYF.

The gene calls are TRBV27 and TRBJ2-3; TCRdb reports TRBD2, a call that lacks DNA to check it against. CDR1 is MNHEY and CDR2 is SMNVEV in the germline V gene (reference sequence). CDR3 length: 14 amino acids. CDR3: CASGETDSTDTQYF.

The J gene is TRBJ2-3, the V gene TRBV6-6; without DNA, the TCRdb call of TRBD2 cannot be checked. Germline CDR1 is MNHNY and CDR2 is SVGAGI (reference sequence). The CDR3 has 18 residues. CDR3 sequence: CASSYSPPVRAGTDTQYF.

V is TRBV24-1 and J is TRBJ2-6. The germline CDR1 and CDR2 sequences are KGHDR and SFDVKD. This CDR3 has 15 amino acids. Here the CDR3 reads CATSDPGSGANVLTF.

J is TRBJ2-7 and V is TRBV5-1; TCRdb's D gene call, TRBD1, goes unchecked for lack of DNA. Per germline, CDR1 SGHRS and CDR2 YFSETQ. The CDR3 runs to 15 residues. CDR3 loop: CASSVRQGSYYEQYF.

This chain uses TRBV4-2 with TRBJ2-1. This CDR3 is 14 amino acids long. Germline CDR1 reads LGHNA; CDR2 reads YNFKEQ. CDR3 in amino acids: CASSQEGRSNEQFF.

The rearrangement links TRBV24-1 to TRBJ2-1; TCRdb selects TRBD1, and the lack of DNA leaves this call unchecked. Per germline, CDR1 KGHDR and CDR2 SFDVKD. The CDR3 is 14 amino acids. CDR3 protein: CATSPGQGPYEQFF.

The V gene is TRBV11-1, the J gene TRBJ2-3; TCRdb outputs TRBD1, but without DNA this stays unchecked. Germline V lookup: CDR1 SGHAT, CDR2 FQDESV (reference sequence). CDR3 length: 15 residues. CDR3 sequence reads: CASSHSGTTGDTQYF.

The chain recombines TRBV7-3 with TRBJ2-1; TCRdb picks TRBD2, but there is no DNA to check that call. The CDR3 totals 12 residues. CDR1 is SGHTA, CDR2 FQGTGA, per germline. The CDR3 spells CASSSSGTSLFF.

V usage is TRBV9 and J usage is TRBJ2-1; TCRdb's D call, TRBD2, is unchecked because there is no DNA. The germline V gene encodes CDR1 SGDLS and CDR2 YYNGEE. This CDR3 region has 20 residues. CDR3 residues: CASSPNPPLAGVGGYNEQFF.